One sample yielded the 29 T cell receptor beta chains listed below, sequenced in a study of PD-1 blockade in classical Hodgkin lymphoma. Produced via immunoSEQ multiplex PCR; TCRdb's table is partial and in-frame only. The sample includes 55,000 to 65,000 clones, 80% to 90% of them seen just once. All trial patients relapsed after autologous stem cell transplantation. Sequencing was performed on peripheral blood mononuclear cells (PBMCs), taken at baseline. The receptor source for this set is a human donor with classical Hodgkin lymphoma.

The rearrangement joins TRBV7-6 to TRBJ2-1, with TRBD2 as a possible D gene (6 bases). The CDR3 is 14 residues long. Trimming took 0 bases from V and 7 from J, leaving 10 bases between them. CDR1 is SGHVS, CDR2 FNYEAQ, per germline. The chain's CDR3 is CASSLAMGGNEQFF. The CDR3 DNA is TGTGCCAGCAGCTTAGCTATGGGGGGAAATGAGCAGTTCTTC.

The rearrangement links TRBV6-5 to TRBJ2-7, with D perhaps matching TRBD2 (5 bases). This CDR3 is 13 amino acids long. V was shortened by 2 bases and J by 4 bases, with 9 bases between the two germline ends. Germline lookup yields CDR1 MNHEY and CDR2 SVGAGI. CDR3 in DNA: TGTGCCAGCAGTTACAGGAGGACGTACGAGCAGTACTTC. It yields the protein CASSYRRTYEQYF.

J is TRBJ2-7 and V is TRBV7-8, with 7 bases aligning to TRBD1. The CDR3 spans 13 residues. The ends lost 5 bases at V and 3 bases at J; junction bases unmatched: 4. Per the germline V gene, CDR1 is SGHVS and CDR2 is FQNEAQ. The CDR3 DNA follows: TGTGCCAGCAGCGAGGGGGCTCTCTACGAGCAGTACTTC. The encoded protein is CASSEGALYEQYF.

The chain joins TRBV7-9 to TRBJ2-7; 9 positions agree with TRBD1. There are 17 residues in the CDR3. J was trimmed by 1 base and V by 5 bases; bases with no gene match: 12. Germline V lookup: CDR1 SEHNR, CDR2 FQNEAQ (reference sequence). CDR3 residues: CASSDRDRDLPSYEQYF. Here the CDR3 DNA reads TGTGCCAGCAGCGACCGGGACAGGGATCTACCATCCTACGAGCAGTACTTC.

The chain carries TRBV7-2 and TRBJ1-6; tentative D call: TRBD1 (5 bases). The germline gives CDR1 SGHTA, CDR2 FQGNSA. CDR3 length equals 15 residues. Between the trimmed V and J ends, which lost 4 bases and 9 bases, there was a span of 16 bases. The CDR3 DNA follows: TGTGCCAGCAGCTATCCCCAGGGAATCGCTTCACCCCTCCACTTT. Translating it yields CASSYPQGIASPLHF.

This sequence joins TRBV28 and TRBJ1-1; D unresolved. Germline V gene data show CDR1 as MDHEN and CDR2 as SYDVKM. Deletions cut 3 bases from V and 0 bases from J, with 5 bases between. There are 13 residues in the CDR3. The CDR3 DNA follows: TGTGCCAGCAGTTTTTACATGAACACTGAAGCTTTCTTT. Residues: CASSFYMNTEAFF.

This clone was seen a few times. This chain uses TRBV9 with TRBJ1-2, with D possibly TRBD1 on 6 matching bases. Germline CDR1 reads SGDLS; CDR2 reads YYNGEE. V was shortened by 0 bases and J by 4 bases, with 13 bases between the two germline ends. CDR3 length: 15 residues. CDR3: CASSVATGGLYGYTF. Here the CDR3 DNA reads TGTGCCAGCAGCGTAGCTACGGGGGGGCTCTATGGCTACACCTTC.

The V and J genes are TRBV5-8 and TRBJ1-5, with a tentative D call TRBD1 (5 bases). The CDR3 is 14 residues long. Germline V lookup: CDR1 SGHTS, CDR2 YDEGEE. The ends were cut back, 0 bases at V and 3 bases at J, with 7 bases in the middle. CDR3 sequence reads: CASSLVRANQPQHF. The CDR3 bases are TGTGCCAGCAGCTTGGTCAGGGCCAATCAGCCCCAGCATTTT.

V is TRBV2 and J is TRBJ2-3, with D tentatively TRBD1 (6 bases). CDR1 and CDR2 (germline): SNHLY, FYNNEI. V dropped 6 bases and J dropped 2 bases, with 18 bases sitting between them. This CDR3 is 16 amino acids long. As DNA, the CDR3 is TGTGCCAGCAGCGTTGGGGGCCCGAGCTCCACAGATACGCAGTATTTT. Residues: CASSVGGPSSTDTQYF.

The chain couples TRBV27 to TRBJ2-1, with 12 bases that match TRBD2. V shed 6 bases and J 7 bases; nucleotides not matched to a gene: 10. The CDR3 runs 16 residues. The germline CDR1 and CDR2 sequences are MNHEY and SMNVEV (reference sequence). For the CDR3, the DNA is TGTGCCAGCAGCTTTACGTCTACTAGCGGGGGGAATGAGCAGTTCTTC. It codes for CASSFTSTSGGNEQFF.

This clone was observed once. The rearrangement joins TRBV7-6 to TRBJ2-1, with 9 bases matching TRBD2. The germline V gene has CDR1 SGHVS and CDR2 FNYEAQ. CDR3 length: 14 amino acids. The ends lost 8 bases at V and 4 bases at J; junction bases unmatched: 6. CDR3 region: CASLSGGEYNEQFF. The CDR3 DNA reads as TGTGCCAGCCTTAGCGGGGGAGAGTACAATGAGCAGTTCTTC.

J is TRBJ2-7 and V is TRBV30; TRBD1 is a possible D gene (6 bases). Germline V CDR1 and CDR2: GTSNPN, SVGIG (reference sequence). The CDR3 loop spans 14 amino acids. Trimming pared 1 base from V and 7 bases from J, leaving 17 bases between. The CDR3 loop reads CAWSEGRGFREQYF. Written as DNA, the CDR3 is TGTGCCTGGAGTGAGGGTAGGGGGTTTAGGGAGCAGTACTTC.

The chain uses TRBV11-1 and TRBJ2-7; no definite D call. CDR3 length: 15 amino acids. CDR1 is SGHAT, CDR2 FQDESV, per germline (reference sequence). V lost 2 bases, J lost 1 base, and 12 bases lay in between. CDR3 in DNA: TGTGCCAGCAGCTTATACCCCTCCTATTCCTACGAGCAGTACTTC. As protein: CASSLYPSYSYEQYF.

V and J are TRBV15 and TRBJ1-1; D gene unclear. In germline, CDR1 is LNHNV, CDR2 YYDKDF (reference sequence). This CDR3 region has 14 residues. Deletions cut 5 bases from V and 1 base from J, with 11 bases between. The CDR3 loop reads CATSRKRQNTEAFF. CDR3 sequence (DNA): TGTGCCACCAGCCGTAAAAGACAGAACACTGAAGCTTTCTTT.

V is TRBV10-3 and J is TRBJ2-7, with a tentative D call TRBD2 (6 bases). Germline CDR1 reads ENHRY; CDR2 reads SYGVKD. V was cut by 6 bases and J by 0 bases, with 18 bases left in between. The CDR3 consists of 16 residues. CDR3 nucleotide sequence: TGTGCCATCAGAGGGTATGCGGGAATAGCCTCCTACGAGCAGTACTTC. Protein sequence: CAIRGYAGIASYEQYF.

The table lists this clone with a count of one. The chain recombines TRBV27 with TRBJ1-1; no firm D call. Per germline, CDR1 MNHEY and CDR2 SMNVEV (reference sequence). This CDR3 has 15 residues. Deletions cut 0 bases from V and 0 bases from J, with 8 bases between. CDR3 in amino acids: CASSLSHFMNTEAFF. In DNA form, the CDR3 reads TGTGCCAGCAGTTTATCACACTTCATGAACACTGAAGCTTTCTTT.

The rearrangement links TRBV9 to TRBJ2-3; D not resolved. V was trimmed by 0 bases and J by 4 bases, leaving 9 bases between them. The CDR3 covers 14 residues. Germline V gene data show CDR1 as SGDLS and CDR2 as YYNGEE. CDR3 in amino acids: CASSVGASADTQYF. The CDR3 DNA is TGTGCCAGCAGCGTAGGCGCATCGGCAGATACGCAGTATTTT.

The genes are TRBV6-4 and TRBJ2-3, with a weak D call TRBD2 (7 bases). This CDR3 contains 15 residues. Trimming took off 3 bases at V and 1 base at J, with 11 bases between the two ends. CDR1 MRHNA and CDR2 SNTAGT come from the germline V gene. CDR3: CASSEEGGGTDTQYF. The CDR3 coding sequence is TGTGCCAGCAGTGAGGAGGGGGGGGGCACAGATACGCAGTATTTT.

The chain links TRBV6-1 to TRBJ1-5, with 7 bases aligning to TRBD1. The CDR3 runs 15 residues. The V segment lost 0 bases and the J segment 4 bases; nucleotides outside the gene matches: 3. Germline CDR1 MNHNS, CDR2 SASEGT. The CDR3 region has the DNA TGTGCCAGCAGTGAAGCCAGACAGGGAAATCAGCCCCAGCATTTT. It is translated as CASSEARQGNQPQHF.

The CDR3 here is CASSLDPQDPYQETQYF. CDR3 in DNA: TGTGCCAGCAGCTTAGACCCTCAGGATCCCTACCAAGAGACCCAGTACTTC. V usage is TRBV11-3 and J usage is TRBJ2-5; D is ambiguous. This CDR3 has 17 amino acids. Germline CDR1 is SGHNT and CDR2 is YENEEA. V lost 0 bases and J 0 bases, leaving 14 bases between the germline ends.

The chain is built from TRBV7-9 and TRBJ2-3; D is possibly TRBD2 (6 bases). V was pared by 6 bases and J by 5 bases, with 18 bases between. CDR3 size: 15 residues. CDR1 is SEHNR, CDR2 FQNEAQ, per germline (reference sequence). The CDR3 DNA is TGTGCCAGCAGGCCCCCCGGCGGGGCTGGAGATACGCAGTATTTT. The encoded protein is CASRPPGGAGDTQYF.

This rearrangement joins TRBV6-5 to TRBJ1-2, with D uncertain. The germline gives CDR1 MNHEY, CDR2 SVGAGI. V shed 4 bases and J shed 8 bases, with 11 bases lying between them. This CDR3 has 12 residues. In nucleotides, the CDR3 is TGTGCCAGCAGTTCAGACCGTGGGGGCTACACCTTC. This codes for CASSSDRGGYTF.

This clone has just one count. The CDR3 coding sequence is TGTGCCAGCAGCTTAATCGGGTTGGGCGGGACCTCCTACGAGCAGTACTTC. Amino acid sequence: CASSLIGLGGTSYEQYF. This chain links TRBV7-2 with TRBJ2-7, with a possible D match to TRBD2 (6 bases). The CDR3 contains 17 residues. Germline CDR1 reads SGHTA; CDR2 reads FQGNSA. Trimming removed 2 bases from V and 0 bases from J, with 17 bases in between.

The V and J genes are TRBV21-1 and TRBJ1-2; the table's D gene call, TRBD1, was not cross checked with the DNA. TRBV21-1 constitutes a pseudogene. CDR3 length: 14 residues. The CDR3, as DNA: TGTGCCAGCAGCAGCGGACAGATTAACTATGGCTACACCTTC. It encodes CASSSGQINYGYTF.

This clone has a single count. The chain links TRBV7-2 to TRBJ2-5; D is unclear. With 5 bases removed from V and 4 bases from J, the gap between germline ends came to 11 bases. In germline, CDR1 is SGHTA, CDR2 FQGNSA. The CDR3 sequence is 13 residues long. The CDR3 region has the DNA TGTGCCAGCAGCGATCAAAAGGGAGAGACCCAGTACTTC. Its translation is CASSDQKGETQYF.

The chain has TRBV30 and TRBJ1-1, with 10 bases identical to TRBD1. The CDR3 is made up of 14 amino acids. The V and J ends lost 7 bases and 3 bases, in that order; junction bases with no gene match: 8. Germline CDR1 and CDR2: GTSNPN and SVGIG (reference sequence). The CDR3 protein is CAFLLGTGDTEAFF. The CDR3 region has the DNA TGTGCCTTTCTACTTGGGACAGGGGACACTGAAGCTTTCTTT. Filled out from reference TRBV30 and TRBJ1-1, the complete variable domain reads SQTIHQWPATLVQPVGSPLSLECTVEGTSNPNLYWYRQAAGRGLQLLFYSVGIGQISSEVPQNLSASRPQDRQFILSSKKLLLSDSGFYLCAFLLGTGDTEAFFGQGTRLTVV.

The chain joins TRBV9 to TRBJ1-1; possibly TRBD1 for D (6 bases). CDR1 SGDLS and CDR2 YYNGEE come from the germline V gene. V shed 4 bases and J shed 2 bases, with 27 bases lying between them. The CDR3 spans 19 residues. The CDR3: CASSTGTYTTTTLNTEAFF. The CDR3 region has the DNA TGTGCCAGCAGCACCGGGACATACACTACTACCACCCTAAACACTGAAGCTTTCTTT.

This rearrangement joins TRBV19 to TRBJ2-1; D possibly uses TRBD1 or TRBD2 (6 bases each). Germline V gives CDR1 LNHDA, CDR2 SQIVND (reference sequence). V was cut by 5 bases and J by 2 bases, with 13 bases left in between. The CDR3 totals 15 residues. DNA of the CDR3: TGTGCCAGTAGTTTCCCGGGGGCGACCTACAATGAGCAGTTCTTC. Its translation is CASSFPGATYNEQFF.

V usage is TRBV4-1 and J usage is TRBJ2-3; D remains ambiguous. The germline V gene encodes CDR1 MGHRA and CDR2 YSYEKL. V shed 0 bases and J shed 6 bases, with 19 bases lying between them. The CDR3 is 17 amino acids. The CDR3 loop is CASSQEISGGVVDTQYF. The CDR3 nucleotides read TGCGCCAGCAGCCAAGAGATATCAGGTGGGGTTGTGGATACGCAGTATTTT.